This TCR beta chain appears in the sequencing data of a study of T cells in localized non-small cell lung cancer. Trimming took 2 bases from V and 5 from J, leaving 10 bases between them. The germline CDR1 and CDR2 sequences are MNHEY and SMNVEV (reference sequence). The CDR3 extends over 14 amino acids. The method was immunoSEQ multiplex PCR; TCRdb's version includes in-frame clones alone and lacks a portion of them. The sample lists over 1,400 clones, under 30% seen once, with around 20% in the top ten. This chain connects TRBV27 to TRBJ2-4, with unresolved D. The source is a man between 35 and 75 years old with stage II squamous cell lung carcinoma. Source: normal lung tissue next to the tumor, taken before any cancer treatment. The CDR3 spells CASSLRSDQNIQYF. The CDR3 nucleotides are TGTGCCAGCAGTTTACGTTCAGACCAAAACATTCAGTACTTC.